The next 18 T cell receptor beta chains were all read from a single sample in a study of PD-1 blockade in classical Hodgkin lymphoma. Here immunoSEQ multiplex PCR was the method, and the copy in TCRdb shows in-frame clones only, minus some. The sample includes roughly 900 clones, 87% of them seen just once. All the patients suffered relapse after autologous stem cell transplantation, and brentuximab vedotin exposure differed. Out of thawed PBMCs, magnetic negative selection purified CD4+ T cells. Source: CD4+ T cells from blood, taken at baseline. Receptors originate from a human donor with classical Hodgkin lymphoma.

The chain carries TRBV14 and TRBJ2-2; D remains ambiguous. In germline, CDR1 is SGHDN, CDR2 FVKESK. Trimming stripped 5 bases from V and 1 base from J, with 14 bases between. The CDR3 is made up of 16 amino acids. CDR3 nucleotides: TGTGCCAGCAGCGCCAGAGTATGGCAGAACACCGGGGAGCTGTTTTTT. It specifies CASSARVWQNTGELFF.

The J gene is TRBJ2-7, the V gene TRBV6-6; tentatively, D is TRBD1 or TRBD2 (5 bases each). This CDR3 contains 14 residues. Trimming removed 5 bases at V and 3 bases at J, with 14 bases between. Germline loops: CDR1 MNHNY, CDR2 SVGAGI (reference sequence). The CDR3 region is CASSRRGQSYEQYF. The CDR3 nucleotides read TGTGCCAGCAGTCGACGGGGCCAGAGCTACGAGCAGTACTTC.

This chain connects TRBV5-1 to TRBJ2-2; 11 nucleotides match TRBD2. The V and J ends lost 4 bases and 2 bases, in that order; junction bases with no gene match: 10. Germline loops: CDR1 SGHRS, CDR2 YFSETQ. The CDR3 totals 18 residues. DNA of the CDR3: TGCGCCAGCAGCCCCTACACTCTAGCGGGGGGAAACACCGGGGAGCTGTTTTTT. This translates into CASSPYTLAGGNTGELFF.

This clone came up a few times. The CDR3 DNA reads TGTGCCTGGGTGGTCGTGGGGGCCGCTCAGCCCCAGCATTTT. Its translation is CAWVVVGAAQPQHF. This chain joins TRBV18 and TRBJ1-5, with D possibly matching TRBD1 (6 bases). Trimming pared 11 bases from V and 6 bases from J, leaving 20 bases between. This CDR3 spans 14 amino acids. From germline, CDR1 is KGHSH and CDR2 LQKENI.

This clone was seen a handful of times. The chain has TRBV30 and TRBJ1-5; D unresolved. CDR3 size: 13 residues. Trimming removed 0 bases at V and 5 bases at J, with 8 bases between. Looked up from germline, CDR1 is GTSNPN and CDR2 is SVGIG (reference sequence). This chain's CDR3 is CAWSVGGDQPQHF. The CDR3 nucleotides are TGTGCCTGGAGTGTGGGAGGTGATCAGCCCCAGCATTTT.

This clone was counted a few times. As DNA, the CDR3 is TGTGCCAGCTCACCACAACCACAGGGGATCACCCTTGCCTATGGCTACACCTTC. This gives the protein CASSPQPQGITLAYGYTF. V and J are TRBV18 and TRBJ1-2, with TRBD1 identical over 7 bases. This CDR3 has 18 amino acids. The germline CDR1 and CDR2 sequences are KGHSH and LQKENI. V dropped 1 base and J dropped 4; count of bases not matched to a gene: 15.

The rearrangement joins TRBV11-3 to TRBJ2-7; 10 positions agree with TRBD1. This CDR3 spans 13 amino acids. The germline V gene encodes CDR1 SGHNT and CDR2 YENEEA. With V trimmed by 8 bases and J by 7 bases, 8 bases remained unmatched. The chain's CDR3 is CASGGDRGGEQYF. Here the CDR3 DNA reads TGTGCCAGCGGCGGGGACAGGGGAGGAGAGCAGTACTTC.

This CDR3 is CASSAAGGTNTGELFF. CDR3 nucleotide sequence: TGTGCCAGCAGCGCCGCAGGGGGCACGAACACCGGGGAGCTGTTTTTT. V is TRBV9 and J is TRBJ2-2; 8 bases are a match to TRBD1. CDR1 is SGDLS, CDR2 YYNGEE, per germline. The CDR3 consists of 16 residues. Trimming at V came to 3 bases and at J to 0 bases, leaving 4 bases not matched to a gene.

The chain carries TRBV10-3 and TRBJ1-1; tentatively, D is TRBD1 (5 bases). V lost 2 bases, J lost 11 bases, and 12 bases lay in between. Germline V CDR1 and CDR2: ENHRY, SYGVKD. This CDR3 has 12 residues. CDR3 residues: CAISERGGDAFF. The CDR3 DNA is TGTGCCATCAGTGAGAGAGGAGGGGATGCTTTCTTT.

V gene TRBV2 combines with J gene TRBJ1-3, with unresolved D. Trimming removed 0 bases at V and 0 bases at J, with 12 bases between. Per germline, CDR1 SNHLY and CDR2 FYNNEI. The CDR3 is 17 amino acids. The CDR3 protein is CASSEALVRSSGNTIYF. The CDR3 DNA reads TGTGCCAGCAGTGAAGCGCTTGTCCGGAGCTCTGGAAACACCATATATTTT.

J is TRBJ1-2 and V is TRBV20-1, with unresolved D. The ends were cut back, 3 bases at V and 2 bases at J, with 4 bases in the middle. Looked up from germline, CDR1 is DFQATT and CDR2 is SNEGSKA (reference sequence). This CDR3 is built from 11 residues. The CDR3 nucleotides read TGCAGTGCTAGTGAAAACTATGGCTACACCTTC. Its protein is CSASENYGYTF.

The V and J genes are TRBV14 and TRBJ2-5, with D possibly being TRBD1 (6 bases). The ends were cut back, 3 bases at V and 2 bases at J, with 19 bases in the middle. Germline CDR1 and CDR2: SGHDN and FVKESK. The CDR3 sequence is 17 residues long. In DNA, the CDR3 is TGTGCCAGCAGCCAGACTGATGGACAGTTCCTACAAGAGACCCAGTACTTC. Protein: CASSQTDGQFLQETQYF. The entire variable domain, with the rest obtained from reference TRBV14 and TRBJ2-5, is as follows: EAGVTQFPSHSVIEKGQTVTLRCDPISGHDNLYWYRRVMGKEIKFLLHFVKESKQDESGMPNNRFLAERTGGTYSTLKVQPAELEDSGVYFCASSQTDGQFLQETQYFGPGTRLLVL.

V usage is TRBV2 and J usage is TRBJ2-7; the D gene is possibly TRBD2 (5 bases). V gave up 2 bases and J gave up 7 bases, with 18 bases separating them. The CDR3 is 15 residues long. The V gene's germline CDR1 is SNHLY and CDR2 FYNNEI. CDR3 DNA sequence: TGTGCCAGCAGTGAAAGAGGCGGGCTAGTATGGGAGCAGTACTTC. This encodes CASSERGGLVWEQYF.

The CDR3 DNA reads as TGTGCCAGCAGCTTCTTGTTGGGAAGTAGCACAGATACGCAGTATTTT. Encoded protein: CASSFLLGSSTDTQYF. The chain couples TRBV5-4 to TRBJ2-3; D remains unclear. Germline V gene lookup returns CDR1 SGHNT and CDR2 YYREEE (reference sequence). The CDR3 consists of 16 residues. V was trimmed by 2 bases and J by 0 bases, leaving 13 bases between them. Full variable domain (remainder filled in from reference TRBV5-4 and TRBJ2-3): ETGVTQSPTHLIKTRGQQVTLRCSSQSGHNTVSWYQQALGQGPQFIFQYYREEENGRGNFPPRFSGLQFPNYSSELNVNALELDDSALYLCASSFLLGSSTDTQYFGPGTRLTVL.

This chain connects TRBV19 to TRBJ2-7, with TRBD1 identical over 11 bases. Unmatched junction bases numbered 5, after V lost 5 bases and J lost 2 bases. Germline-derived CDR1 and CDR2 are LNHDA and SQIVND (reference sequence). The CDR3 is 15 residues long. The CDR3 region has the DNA TGTGCCAGTAGTGGGGACAGGGGGAATACCTACGAGCAGTACTTC. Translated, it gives CASSGDRGNTYEQYF.

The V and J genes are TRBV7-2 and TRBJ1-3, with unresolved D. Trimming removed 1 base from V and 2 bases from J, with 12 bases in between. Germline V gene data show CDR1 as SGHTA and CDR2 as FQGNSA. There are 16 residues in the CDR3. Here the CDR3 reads CASSLVSTSAGNTIYF. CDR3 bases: TGTGCCAGCAGCTTAGTTTCTACTTCGGCTGGAAACACCATATATTTT.

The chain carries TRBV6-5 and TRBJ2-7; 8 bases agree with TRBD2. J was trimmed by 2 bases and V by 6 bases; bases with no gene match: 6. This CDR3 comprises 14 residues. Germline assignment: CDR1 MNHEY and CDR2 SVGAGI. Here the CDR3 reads CASSRDGGAYEQYF. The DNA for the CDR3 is TGTGCCAGCAGCCGTGACGGGGGGGCCTACGAGCAGTACTTC.

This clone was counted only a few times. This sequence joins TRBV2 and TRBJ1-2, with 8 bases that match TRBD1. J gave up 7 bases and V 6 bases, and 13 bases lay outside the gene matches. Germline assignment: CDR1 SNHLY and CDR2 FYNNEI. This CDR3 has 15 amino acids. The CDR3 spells CASSEQGDAFGGYTF. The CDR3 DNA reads TGTGCCAGCAGCGAACAGGGGGACGCTTTTGGTGGCTACACCTTC.